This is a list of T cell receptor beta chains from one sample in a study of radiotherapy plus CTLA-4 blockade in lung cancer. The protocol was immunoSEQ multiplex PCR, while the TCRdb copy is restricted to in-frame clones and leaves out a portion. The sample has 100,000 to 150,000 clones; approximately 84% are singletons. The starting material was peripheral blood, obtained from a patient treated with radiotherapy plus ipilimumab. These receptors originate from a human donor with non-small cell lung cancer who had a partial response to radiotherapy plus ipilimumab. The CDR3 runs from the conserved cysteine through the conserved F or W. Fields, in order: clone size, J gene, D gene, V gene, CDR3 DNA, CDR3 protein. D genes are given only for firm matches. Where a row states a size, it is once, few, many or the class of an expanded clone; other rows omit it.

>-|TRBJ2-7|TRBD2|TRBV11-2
TGTGCCAGCAGCTCCGTTGGGACTAGCGGGAGACACGACGAGCAGTACTTC
CASSSVGTSGRHDEQYF
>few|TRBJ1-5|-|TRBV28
TGTGCCAGCAGTCCAAGGGGGTACCGGGATCAGCCCCAGCATTTT
CASSPRGYRDQPQHF
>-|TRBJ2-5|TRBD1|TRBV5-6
TGTGCCAGCAGCTTCGGGACAGACACGACCCAGTACTTC
CASSFGTDTTQYF
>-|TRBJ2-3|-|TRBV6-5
TGTGCCAGCAGTTACGCCGCAGGGGGGACAGATACGCAGTATTTT
CASSYAAGGTDTQYF
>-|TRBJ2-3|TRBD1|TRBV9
TGTGCCAGCAGCGGGACAGGGGTTAAAGATACGCAGTATTTT
CASSGTGVKDTQYF
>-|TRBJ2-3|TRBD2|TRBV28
TGTGCCAGCAGTTCTCTAGCGGGAGCAGATACGCAGTATTTC
CASSSLAGADTQYF
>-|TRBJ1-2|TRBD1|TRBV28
TGTGCCAGCAGTTATGGACAGGGGGACTATGGCTACACCTTC
CASSYGQGDYGYTF
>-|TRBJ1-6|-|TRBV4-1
TGCGCCAGCAGCCAAGATCAAGGAGTAGATTCACCCCTCCACTTT
CASSQDQGVDSPLHF
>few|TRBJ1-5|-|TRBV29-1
TGCAGCGTTGGGACATCGGTGAGTCAGCCCCAGCATTTT
CSVGTSVSQPQHF
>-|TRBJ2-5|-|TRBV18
TGTGCTAGCACAAGCGGGTACCAAGAGACCCAGTACTTC
CASTSGYQETQYF
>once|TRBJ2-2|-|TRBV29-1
TGCAGCGTTGTATTGGGGGCCGGCGGGGAGCTGTTTTTT
CSVVLGAGGELFF
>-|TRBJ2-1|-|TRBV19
TGTGCCAGTAGTAGAGTATTGAATGAGCAGTTCTTC
CASSRVLNEQFF
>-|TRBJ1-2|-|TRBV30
TGTGCCTGGAGGGGCAAAGAAGCGGTACGTGGCTACACCTTC
CAWRGKEAVRGYTF
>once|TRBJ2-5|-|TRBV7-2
TGTGCCAGCAGCCAAGGCTCACAGGCACTAGAGACCCAGTACTTC
CASSQGSQALETQYF
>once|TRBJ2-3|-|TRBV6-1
TGTGCCAGCAGTGAGTACTATTCCACAGATACGCAGTATTTT
CASSEYYSTDTQYF
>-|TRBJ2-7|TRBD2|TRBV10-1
TGCGCCAGCAGTGAGTCGGCGGGAGGACTCTACGAGCAGTACTTC
CASSESAGGLYEQYF
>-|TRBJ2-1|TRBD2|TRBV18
TGTGCCAGCTCACCACCTAGCGGGCCTGAGCAGTTCTTC
CASSPPSGPEQFF
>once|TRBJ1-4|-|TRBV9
TGTGCCAGCAGCGTAGGAGGCACCCAGGGGGAAAAACTGTTTTTT
CASSVGGTQGEKLFF
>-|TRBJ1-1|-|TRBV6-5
TGTGCCAGCAGTTACGGGTCGACAGGGAACACTGAAGCTTTCTTT
CASSYGSTGNTEAFF
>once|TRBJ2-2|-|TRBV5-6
TGTGCCAGCAGCTTGGGCAGGGCCGGGGAGCTGTTTTTT
CASSLGRAGELFF
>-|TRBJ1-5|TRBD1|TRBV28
TGTGCCAGCAGTGACACAGGGGGCAGGTTGCCCCAGCATTTT
CASSDTGGRLPQHF
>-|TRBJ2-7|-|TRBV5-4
TGTGCCAGCAGCTCCCCAGGGAGGAACGAGCAGTACTTC
CASSSPGRNEQYF
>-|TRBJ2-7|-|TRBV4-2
TGTGCCAGCAGCCAAGAGATAGCGGAGAGCGAGCAGTACTTC
CASSQEIAESEQYF
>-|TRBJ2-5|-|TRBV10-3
TGTGCCATCAGTGAGTCTGGAGGCCTGGGGGAGACCCAGTACTTC
CAISESGGLGETQYF
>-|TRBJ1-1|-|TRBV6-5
TGTGCCAGCAGTCGTCGGTACAGGGACACTGAAGCTTTCTTT
CASSRRYRDTEAFF
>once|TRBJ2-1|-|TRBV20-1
TGCAGTGGGTGGAGTTACAATGAGCAGTTCTTC
CSGWSYNEQFF
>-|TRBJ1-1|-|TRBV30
TGTGCCTGGAGTGGAGCTTATCACGGGGCTGAAGCTTTCTTT
CAWSGAYHGAEAFF
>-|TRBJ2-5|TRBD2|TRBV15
TGTGCCACCAGCAGAGAGACCGGACTAGCGGGAGTATCCGAGACCCAGTACTTC
CATSRETGLAGVSETQYF
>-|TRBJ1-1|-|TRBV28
TGTGCACTACAGGGAAACATGAACACTGAAGCTTTCTTT
CALQGNMNTEAFF
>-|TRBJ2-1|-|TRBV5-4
TGTGCCAGCAGCTTGGACGGGGAACTACGATACAATGAGCAGTTCTTC
CASSLDGELRYNEQFF
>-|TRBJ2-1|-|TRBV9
TGTGCCAGCAGCGTAGCGGGAGCTTGGGATGAGCAGTTCTTC
CASSVAGAWDEQFF
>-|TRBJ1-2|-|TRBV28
TGTGCCAGCAGTTCCACAGGAAACTATGGCTACACCTTC
CASSSTGNYGYTF
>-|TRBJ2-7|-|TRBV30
TGTGCCTGGAGTACGACAGTACCTACCACCTCCTACGAGCAGTACTTC
CAWSTTVPTTSYEQYF
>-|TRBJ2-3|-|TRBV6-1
TGTGCCAGCAGTGAAGGGCCGGCGGTGCAAGGAGATACGCAGTATTTT
CASSEGPAVQGDTQYF
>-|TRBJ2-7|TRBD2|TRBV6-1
TGTGCCAGCAGAATCCTGACTAGCGGGAGCTCCGAGCAGTACTTC
CASRILTSGSSEQYF
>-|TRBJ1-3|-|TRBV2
TGTGCCAGCGCGACAAGCTCTGGAAACACCATATATTTT
CASATSSGNTIYF
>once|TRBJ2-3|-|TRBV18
TGTGCCAGCTCACCACCGAAACGGGTTGACAGGTCCACAGATACGCAGTATTTT
CASSPPKRVDRSTDTQYF
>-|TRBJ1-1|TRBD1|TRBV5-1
TGCGCCAGCAGCTTAGGTGGGACAGGGGGCTACACTGAAGCTTTCTTT
CASSLGGTGGYTEAFF
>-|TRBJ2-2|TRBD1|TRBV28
TGTGCCAGCAGCGAAGCCGGGACAGGGGCCTACACCGGGGAGCTGTTTTTT
CASSEAGTGAYTGELFF
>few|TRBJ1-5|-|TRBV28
TGTGCCAGCAGCCCGTATAGCAATCAGCCCCAGCATTTT
CASSPYSNQPQHF
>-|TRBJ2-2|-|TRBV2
TGTGCCAGCAGGGGCCAGTTTGGGGAGCTGTTTTTT
CASRGQFGELFF
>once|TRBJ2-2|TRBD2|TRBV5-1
TGCGCCAGCAGCTTGTATCCGGGAGGGGGCACCGGGGAGCTGTTTTTT
CASSLYPGGGTGELFF